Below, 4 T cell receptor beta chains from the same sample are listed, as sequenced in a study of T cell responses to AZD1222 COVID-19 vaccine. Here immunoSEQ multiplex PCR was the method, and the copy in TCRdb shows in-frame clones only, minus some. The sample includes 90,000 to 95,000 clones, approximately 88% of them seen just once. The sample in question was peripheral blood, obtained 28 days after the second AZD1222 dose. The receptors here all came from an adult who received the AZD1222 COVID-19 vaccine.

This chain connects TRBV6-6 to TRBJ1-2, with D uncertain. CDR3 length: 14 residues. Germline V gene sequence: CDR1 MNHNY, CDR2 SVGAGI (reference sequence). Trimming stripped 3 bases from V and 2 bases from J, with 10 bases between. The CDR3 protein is CASSYQRRNYGYTF. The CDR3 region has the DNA TGTGCCAGCAGTTATCAGCGACGGAACTATGGCTACACCTTC.

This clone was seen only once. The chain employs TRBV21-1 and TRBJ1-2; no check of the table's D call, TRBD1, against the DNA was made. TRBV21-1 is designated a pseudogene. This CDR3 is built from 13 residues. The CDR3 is CASSKGTGYGYTF. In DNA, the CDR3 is TGTGCCAGCAGCAAAGGAACAGGGTATGGCTACACCTTC.

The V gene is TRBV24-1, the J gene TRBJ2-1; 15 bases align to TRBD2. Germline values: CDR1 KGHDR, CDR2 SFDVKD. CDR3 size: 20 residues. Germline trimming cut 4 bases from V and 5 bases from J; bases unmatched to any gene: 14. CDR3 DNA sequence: TGTGCCACCAGTGACCCCGGACTAGCGGGAGGGCCGGGGCAACACAATGAGCAGTTCTTC. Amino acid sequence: CATSDPGLAGGPGQHNEQFF.

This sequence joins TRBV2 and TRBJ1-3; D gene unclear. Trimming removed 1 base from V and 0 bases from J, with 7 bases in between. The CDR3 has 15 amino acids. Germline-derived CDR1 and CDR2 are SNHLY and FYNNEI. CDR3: CASSEDDLSGNTIYF. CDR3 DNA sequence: TGTGCCAGCAGTGAAGATGACCTCTCTGGAAACACCATATATTTT.